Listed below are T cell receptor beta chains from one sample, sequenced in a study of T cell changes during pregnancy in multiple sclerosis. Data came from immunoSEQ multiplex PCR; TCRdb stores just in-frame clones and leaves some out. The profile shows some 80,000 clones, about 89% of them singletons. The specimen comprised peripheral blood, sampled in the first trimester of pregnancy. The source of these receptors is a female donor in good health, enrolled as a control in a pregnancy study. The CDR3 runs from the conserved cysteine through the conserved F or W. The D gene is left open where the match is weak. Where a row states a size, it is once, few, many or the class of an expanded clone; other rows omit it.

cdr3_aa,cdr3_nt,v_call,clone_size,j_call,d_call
CATSKEGANTEAFF,TGTGCCACCAGCAAGGAGGGAGCTAACACTGAAGCTTTCTTT,TRBV15,NA,TRBJ1-1,NA
CASSETKNTEAFF,TGTGCCAGCAGCGAAACTAAGAACACTGAAGCTTTCTTT,TRBV7-9,NA,TRBJ1-1,NA
CASRSNIGLAGESHYEQYF,TGTGCCAGCAGATCTAATATCGGACTAGCGGGAGAGTCCCACTACGAGCAGTACTTC,TRBV7-2,many,TRBJ2-7,TRBD2
CASSSRTAYNEQFF,TGTGCCAGCAGTTCCCGGACAGCCTACAATGAGCAGTTCTTC,TRBV6-5,NA,TRBJ2-1,NA
CASSGNRVPYEQYF,TGTGCCAGCAGCGGAAACAGGGTTCCCTACGAGCAGTACTTC,TRBV11-2,NA,TRBJ2-7,NA
CASSPKIYSYNEQFF,TGCGCCAGCAGTCCTAAAATTTACTCCTACAATGAGCAGTTCTTC,TRBV23-1,once,TRBJ2-1,NA
CASSSPGQGKETQYF,TGTGCCAGCAGTAGCCCGGGACAGGGGAAAGAGACCCAGTACTTC,TRBV27,NA,TRBJ2-5,TRBD1
CASSFFALTGGELFF,TGTGCCAGCAGCTTTTTCGCTTTAACCGGAGGTGAACTGTTTTTT,TRBV5-4,NA,TRBJ1-4,NA
CASSVEAGGYNEQFF,TGTGCCAGCAGCGTAGAAGCGGGAGGTTACAATGAGCAGTTCTTC,TRBV9,NA,TRBJ2-1,TRBD2
CASSPETGRGWAGELFF,TGCGCCAGCAGCCCTGAAACAGGGAGAGGTTGGGCCGGGGAGCTGTTTTTT,TRBV5-1,NA,TRBJ2-2,NA
CASSLAGTYNEQFF,TGTGCCAGCAGCCTCGCCGGTACCTACAATGAGCAGTTCTTC,TRBV11-3,NA,TRBJ2-1,NA
CASSQDRQSQETQYF,TGTGCCAGCAGCCAAGACAGGCAGAGCCAAGAGACCCAGTACTTC,TRBV14,few,TRBJ2-5,NA
CASSPGQGGITEAFF,TGTGCCAGCAGCCCCGGACAGGGAGGTATCACTGAAGCTTTCTTT,TRBV7-9,NA,TRBJ1-1,TRBD1
CASSWGGEDWRGYTF,TGTGCCAGCAGCTGGGGGGGGGAGGATTGGCGTGGCTACACCTTC,TRBV5-4,NA,TRBJ1-2,NA
CASSEGQDTGELFF,TGTGCCAGCAGTGAGGGCCAGGACACCGGGGAGCTGTTTTTT,TRBV6-4,NA,TRBJ2-2,NA
CASLTGLFMNTEAFF,TGTGCCAGCCTAACTGGACTTTTCATGAACACTGAAGCTTTCTTT,TRBV6-6,NA,TRBJ1-1,NA
CASSLDGAGGETQYF,TGCGCCAGCAGCTTGGACGGAGCGGGAGGAGAGACCCAGTACTTC,TRBV5-1,NA,TRBJ2-5,TRBD2
CASSLTTGLRTEAFF,TGCGCCAGCAGCTTGACCACAGGGCTTCGAACTGAAGCTTTCTTT,TRBV5-1,NA,TRBJ1-1,NA
CASSPSEGSEKLFF,TGTGCCAGCTCACCGAGTGAGGGTAGCGAAAAACTGTTTTTT,TRBV18,few,TRBJ1-4,NA
CASGAFLGTAYNQPQHF,TGTGCCAGCGGGGCTTTTTTGGGGACAGCCTACAATCAGCCCCAGCATTTT,TRBV2,NA,TRBJ1-5,TRBD1
CASREANTEAFF,TGTGCCAGCAGGGAGGCGAACACTGAAGCTTTCTTT,TRBV2,NA,TRBJ1-1,NA
CASSLATQYGYTF,TGTGCCAGCAGCTTAGCGACACAGTATGGCTACACCTTC,TRBV7-2,NA,TRBJ1-2,NA
CASSTYRSGTEAFF,TGTGCCAGCAGCACTTACAGGTCCGGGACTGAAGCTTTCTTT,TRBV11-2,NA,TRBJ1-1,NA
CAWSPQGGYTEAFF,TGTGCCTGGAGTCCTCAGGGAGGGTACACTGAAGCTTTCTTT,TRBV30,NA,TRBJ1-1,NA
CAWSVRQPYEQYF,TGTGCCTGGAGTGTAAGACAGCCTTACGAGCAGTACTTC,TRBV30,NA,TRBJ2-7,NA
CATLPRLAGIYNEQFF,TGTGCCACCCTACCCCGACTAGCGGGGATCTACAATGAGCAGTTCTTC,TRBV6-6,NA,TRBJ2-1,TRBD2
CASSFGTSGTDTQYF,TGTGCCAGCAGCTTTGGGACTAGCGGGACCGATACGCAGTATTTT,TRBV11-3,NA,TRBJ2-3,TRBD2
CASSHQRGGYF,TGTGCCAGCAGCCATCAGAGGGGAGGGTATTTT,TRBV6-1,NA,TRBJ2-3,NA
CASSQENLGQSNEKLFF,TGCGCCAGCAGCCAAGAAAATTTGGGACAGTCTAATGAAAAACTGTTTTTT,TRBV4-1,NA,TRBJ1-4,TRBD1
CASSSGDRGLSNQPQHF,TGTGCCAGCAGTTCGGGGGACAGGGGGCTTAGCAATCAGCCCCAGCATTTT,TRBV28,NA,TRBJ1-5,TRBD1
CASSLEHRGDTGELFF,TGCGCCAGCAGCTTGGAGCACAGGGGGGACACCGGGGAGCTGTTTTTT,TRBV5-1,NA,TRBJ2-2,TRBD1
CASSLYRGIGSYNEQFF,TGTGCCAGCAGCTTGTATAGGGGGATAGGGTCCTACAATGAGCAGTTCTTC,TRBV5-8,NA,TRBJ2-1,NA
CASSEYGQGIGDEQYF,TGTGCCAGCAGTGAATATGGACAGGGGATAGGGGACGAGCAGTACTTC,TRBV25-1,NA,TRBJ2-7,TRBD1
CASSSGGGGWDEQYF,TGTGCCAGCAGCTCAGGCGGTGGAGGGTGGGACGAGCAGTACTTC,TRBV11-2,NA,TRBJ2-7,NA
CASSLGGLQSDEQYF,TGTGCCAGCAGCTTAGGGGGACTTCAATCTGACGAGCAGTACTTC,TRBV7-2,NA,TRBJ2-7,NA
CASSWQTGIGNQPQHF,TGTGCCAGCAGCTGGCAGACAGGGATTGGGAATCAGCCCCAGCATTTT,TRBV5-8,NA,TRBJ1-5,TRBD1
CASRTGTGLYYGYTF,TGTGCCAGCAGGACCGGGACAGGGCTGTACTATGGCTACACCTTC,TRBV7-9,NA,TRBJ1-2,TRBD1
CASSQEGEGVYGYTF,TGCGCCAGCAGCCAAGAGGGGGAGGGCGTCTATGGCTACACCTTC,TRBV4-1,NA,TRBJ1-2,NA
CASSEARGTGGLLFF,TGTGCCAGCAGTGAAGCAAGAGGGACAGGAGGACTACTGTTTTTT,TRBV6-1,NA,TRBJ1-4,TRBD1
CASTVRRGTEAFF,TGTGCCAGCACCGTCAGACGAGGAACTGAAGCTTTCTTT,TRBV5-6,NA,TRBJ1-1,NA
CASSTNSGEGYTF,TGCGCCAGCAGCACAAACTCAGGGGAAGGCTACACCTTC,TRBV5-1,few,TRBJ1-2,NA
CASRRRAASGGASTDTQYF,TGCGCCAGCAGGCGGAGGGCGGCTAGCGGAGGAGCTAGCACAGATACGCAGTATTTT,TRBV5-1,NA,TRBJ2-3,TRBD2
CASSKGRGEQFF,TGTGCCAGCAGCAAAGGAAGGGGCGAGCAGTTCTTC,TRBV21-1,NA,TRBJ2-1,NA
CASSPTRTGGVRTF,TGTGCCAGTAGTCCCACCCGGACAGGGGGCGTCCGGACTTTT,TRBV19,NA,TRBJ1-1,TRBD1
CATSRDSVSQYF,TGTGCCACCAGCAGAGATTCGGTGTCCCAGTACTTC,TRBV15,NA,TRBJ2-5,NA
CASSAGLIYRGFF,TGTGCCAGCAGTGCGGGTCTGATATACCGGGGGTTCTTC,TRBV6-1,NA,TRBJ2-1,NA
CASSLETGRTLPYGYTF,TGTGCCAGCAGCTTAGAAACGGGAAGGACTTTACCTTATGGCTACACCTTC,TRBV11-2,NA,TRBJ1-2,NA
CASSFAGEATNEKLFF,TGCGCCAGCAGCTTCGCAGGGGAAGCAACTAATGAAAAACTGTTTTTT,TRBV5-1,once,TRBJ1-4,NA
CAISATGAYGYTF,TGTGCCATCAGTGCTACAGGGGCCTATGGCTACACCTTC,TRBV10-3,once,TRBJ1-2,TRBD1
CASSGVYFWGLTDTQYF,TGTGCCAGCAGTGGGGTGTATTTTTGGGGCCTCACAGATACGCAGTATTTT,TRBV6-1,NA,TRBJ2-3,NA